This T cell receptor beta chain is drawn from a study of molecular identifiers for immune sequencing clone quantification. Findings and caveats of the study: Sizes of clones that are highly expanded could be underestimated (if identical TCR molecules share a barcode). Whereas naive cells kept under 1% of molecules in clones above 20 RNA copies, such clones held over 99% in effectors.

This clonotype was seen repeatedly, ten times or more. Its antigen is unidentified. The V gene lost 3 bases and the J gene lost 4 bases, with 10 bases spanning the gap. Germline V CDR1 and CDR2: SGHVS, FQNEAQ. This CDR3 is built from 13 residues. MiXCR was run by TCRdb on the PCR reads, yielding one entry per CDR3 protein. The sample has 55,000 to 75,000 distinct CDR3 sequences, 15% to 20% seen once. The receptor was derived from a human donor in good health. Some libraries in this study had Jurkat cell RNA spiked in. The chain combines TRBV7-8 with TRBJ2-7, with a tentative D call TRBD2 (5 bases). Sequenced sample: naive CD8+ T cells from blood, with Jurkat cell RNA spiked in. Subset reported: FACS-sorted CD8+CD4-CCR7+CD45RA+ naive T cells. The CDR3 protein is CASSFAPGYEQYF. As DNA, the CDR3 is TGTGCCAGCAGCTTCGCGCCGGGATACGAGCAGTACTTC.